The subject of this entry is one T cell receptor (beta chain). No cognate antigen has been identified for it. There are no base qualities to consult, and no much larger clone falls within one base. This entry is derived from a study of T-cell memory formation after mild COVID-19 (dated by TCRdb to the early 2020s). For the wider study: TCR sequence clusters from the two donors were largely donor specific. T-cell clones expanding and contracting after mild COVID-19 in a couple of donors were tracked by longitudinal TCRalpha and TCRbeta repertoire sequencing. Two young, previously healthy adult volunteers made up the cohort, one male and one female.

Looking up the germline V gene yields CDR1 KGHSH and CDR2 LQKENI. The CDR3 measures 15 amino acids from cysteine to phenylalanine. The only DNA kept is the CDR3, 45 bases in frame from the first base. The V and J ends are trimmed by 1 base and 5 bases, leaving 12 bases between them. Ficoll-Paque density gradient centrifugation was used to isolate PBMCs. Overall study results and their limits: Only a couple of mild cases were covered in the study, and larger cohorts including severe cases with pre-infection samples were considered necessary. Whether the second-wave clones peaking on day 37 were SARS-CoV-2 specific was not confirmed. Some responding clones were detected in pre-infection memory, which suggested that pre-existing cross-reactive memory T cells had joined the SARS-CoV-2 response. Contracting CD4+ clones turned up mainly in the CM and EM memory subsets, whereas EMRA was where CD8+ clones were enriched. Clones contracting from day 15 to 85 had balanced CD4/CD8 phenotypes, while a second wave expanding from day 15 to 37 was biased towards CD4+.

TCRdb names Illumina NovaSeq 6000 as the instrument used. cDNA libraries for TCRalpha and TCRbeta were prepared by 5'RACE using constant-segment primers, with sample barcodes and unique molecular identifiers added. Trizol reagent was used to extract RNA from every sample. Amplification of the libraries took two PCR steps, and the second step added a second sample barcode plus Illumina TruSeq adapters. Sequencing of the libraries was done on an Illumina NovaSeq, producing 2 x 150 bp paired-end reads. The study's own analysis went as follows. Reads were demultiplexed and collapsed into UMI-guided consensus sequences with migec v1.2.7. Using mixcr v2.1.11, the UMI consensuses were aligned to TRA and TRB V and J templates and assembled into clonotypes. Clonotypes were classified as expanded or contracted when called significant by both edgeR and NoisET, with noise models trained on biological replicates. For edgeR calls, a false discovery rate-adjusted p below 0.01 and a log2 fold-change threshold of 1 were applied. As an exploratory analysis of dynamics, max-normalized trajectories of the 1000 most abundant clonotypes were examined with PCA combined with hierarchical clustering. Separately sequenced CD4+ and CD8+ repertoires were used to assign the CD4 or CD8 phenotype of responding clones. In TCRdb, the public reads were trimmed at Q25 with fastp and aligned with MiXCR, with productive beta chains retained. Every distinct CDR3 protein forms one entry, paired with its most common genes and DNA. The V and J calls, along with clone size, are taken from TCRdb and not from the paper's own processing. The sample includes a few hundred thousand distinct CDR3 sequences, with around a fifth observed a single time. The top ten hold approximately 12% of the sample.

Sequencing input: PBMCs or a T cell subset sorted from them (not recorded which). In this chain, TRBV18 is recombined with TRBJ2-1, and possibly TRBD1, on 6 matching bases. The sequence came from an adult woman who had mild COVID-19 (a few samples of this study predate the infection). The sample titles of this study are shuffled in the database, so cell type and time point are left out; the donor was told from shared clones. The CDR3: CASSPRWGTNNEQFF. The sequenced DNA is TGTGCCAGCTCACCACGGTGGGGGACAAACAATGAGCAGTTCTTC. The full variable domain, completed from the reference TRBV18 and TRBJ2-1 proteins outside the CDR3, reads NAGVMQNPRHLVRRRGQEARLRCSPMKGHSHVYWYRQLPEEGLKFMVYLQKENIIDESGMPKERFSAEFPKEGPSILRIQQVVRGDSAAYFCASSPRWGTNNEQFFGPGTRLTVL.